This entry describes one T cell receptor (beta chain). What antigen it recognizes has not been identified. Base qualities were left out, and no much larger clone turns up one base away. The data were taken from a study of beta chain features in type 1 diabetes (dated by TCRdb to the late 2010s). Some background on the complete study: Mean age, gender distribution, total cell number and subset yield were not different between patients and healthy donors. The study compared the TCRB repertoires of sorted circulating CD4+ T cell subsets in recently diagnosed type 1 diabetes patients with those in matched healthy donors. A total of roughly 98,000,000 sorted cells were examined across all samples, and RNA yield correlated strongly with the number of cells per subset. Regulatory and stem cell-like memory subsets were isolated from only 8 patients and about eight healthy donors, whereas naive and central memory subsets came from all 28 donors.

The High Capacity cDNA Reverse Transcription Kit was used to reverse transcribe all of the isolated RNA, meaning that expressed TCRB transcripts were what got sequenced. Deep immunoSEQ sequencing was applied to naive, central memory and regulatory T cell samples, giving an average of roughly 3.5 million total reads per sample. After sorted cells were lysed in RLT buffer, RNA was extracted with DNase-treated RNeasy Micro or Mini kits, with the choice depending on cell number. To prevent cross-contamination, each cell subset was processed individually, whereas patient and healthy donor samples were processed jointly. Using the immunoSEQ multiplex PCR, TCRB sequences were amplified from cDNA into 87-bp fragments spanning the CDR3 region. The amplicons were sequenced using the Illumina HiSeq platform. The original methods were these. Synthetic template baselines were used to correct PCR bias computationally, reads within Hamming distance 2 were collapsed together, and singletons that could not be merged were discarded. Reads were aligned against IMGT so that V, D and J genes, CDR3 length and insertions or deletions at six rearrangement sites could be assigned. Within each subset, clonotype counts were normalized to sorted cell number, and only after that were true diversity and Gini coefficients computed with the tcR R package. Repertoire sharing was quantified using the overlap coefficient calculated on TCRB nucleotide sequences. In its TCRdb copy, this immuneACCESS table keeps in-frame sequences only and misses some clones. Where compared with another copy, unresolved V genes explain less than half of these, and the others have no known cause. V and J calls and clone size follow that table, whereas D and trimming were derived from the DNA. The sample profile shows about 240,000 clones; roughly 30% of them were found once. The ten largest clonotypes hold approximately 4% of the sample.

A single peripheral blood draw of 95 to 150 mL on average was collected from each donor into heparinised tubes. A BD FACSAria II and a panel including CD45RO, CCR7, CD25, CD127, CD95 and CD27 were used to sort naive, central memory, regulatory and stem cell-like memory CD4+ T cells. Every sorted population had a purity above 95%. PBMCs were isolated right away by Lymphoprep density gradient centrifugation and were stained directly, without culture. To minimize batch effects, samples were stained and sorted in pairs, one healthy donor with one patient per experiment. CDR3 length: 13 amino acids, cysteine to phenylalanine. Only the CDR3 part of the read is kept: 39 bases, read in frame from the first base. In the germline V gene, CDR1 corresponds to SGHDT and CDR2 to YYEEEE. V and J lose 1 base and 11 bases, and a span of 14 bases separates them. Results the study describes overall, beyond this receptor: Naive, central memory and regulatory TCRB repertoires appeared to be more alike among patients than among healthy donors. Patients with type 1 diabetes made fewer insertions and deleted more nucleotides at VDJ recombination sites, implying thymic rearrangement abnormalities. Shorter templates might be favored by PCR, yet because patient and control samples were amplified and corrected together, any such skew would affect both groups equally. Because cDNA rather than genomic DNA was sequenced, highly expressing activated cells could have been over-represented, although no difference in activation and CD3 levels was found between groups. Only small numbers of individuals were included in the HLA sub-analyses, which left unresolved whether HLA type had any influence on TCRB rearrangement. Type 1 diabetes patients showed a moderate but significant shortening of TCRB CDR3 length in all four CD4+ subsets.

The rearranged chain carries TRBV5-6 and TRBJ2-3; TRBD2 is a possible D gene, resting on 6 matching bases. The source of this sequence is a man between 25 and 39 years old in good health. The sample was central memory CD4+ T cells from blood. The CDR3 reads CASSLIMEGGQYF. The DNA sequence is TGTGCCAGCAGCTTGATCATGGAGGGAGGGCAGTATTTT.